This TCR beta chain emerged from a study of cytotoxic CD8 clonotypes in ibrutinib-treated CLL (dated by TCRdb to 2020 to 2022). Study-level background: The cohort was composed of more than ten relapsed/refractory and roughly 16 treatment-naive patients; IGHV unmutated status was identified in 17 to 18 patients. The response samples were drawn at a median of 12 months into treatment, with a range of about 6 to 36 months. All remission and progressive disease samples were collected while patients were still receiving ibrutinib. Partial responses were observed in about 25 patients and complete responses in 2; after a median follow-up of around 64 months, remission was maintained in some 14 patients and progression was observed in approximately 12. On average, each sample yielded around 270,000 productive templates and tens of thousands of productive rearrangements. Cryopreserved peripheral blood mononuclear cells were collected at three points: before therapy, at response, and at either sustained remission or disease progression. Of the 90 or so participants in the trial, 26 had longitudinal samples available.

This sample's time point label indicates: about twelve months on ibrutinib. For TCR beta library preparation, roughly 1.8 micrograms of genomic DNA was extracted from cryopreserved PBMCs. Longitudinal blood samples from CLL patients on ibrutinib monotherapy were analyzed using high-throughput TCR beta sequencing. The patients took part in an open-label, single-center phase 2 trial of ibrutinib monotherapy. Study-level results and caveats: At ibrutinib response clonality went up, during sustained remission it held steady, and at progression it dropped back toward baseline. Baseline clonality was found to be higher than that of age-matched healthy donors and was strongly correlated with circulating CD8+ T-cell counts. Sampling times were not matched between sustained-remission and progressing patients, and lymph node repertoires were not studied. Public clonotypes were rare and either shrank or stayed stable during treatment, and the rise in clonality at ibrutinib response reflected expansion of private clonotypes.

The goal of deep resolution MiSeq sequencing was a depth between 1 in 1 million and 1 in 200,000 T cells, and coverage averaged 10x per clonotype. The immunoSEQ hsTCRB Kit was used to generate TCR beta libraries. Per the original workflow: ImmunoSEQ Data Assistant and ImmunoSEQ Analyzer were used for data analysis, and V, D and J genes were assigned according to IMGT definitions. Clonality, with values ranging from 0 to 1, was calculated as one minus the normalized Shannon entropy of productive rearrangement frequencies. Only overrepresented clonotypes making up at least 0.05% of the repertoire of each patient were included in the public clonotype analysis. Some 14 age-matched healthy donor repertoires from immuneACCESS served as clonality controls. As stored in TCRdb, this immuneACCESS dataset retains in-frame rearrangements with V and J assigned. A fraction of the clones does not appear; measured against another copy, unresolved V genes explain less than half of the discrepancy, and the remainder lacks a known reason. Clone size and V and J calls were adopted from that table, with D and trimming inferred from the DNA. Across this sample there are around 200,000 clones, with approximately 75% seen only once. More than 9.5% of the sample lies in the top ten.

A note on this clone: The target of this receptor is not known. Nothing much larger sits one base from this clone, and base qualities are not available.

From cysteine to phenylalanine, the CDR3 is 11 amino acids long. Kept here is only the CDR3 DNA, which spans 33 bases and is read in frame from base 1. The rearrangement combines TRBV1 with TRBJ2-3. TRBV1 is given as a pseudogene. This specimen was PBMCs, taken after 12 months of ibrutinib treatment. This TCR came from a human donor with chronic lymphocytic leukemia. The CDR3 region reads CTSSPPNTQYF. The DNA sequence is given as TGCACCAGCAGCCCCCCGAATACGCAGTATTTT.